These T cell receptor beta chains were read from a single sample in a study of T-cell memory formation after mild COVID-19. TCRdb reprocessed the 5' RACE reads with MiXCR, giving one entry per CDR3 protein. The table lists about 270,000 distinct CDR3 sequences, roughly 17% of them singletons. The sequenced sample consisted of PBMCs or a T cell subset sorted from them (not recorded which). Every receptor here comes from a man aged 18 to 29 who had mild COVID-19 (a few samples of this study predate the infection). Cell type and time point are not known. Both conserved end residues are part of each CDR3. A D gene is named only where the DNA matches it firmly. The size of a clone is reported for some rows only, either as once, few or many, or as a class for expanded clones.

>TRBJ1-6|TRBD1|few|TRBV6-5
CASRGFGTGSNSPLHF
TGTGCCAGCAGAGGGTTTGGGACAGGGAGTAATTCACCCCTCCACTTT
>TRBJ2-7|TRBD2|many|TRBV29-1
CSVEGGRRGTYEQYF
TGCAGCGTTGAAGGAGGCCGGCGGGGGACCTACGAGCAGTACTTC
>TRBJ2-3|TRBD1|few|TRBV4-1
CASSQDHRQGARDTQYF
TGCGCCAGCAGCCAAGATCACCGACAGGGGGCGAGGGATACGCAGTATTTT
>TRBJ2-1|TRBD2|few|TRBV4-2
CASSQELDGGGSYNEQFF
TGTGCCAGCAGCCAAGAATTGGACGGGGGGGGATCCTACAATGAGCAGTTCTTC
>TRBJ2-3|.|.|TRBV12-3/TRBV12-4
CASRTGPGTDTQYF
TGTGCCAGCAGAACAGGGCCGGGCACAGATACGCAGTATTTT
>TRBJ2-1|.|many|TRBV5-1
CASAPGATYNEQFF
TGCGCCAGCGCGCCGGGGGCGACTTACAATGAGCAGTTCTTC
>TRBJ1-1|.|.|TRBV19
CASSKGGNTEAFF
TGTGCCAGTAGCAAGGGGGGGAACACTGAAGCTTTCTTT
>TRBJ1-2|.|.|TRBV6-2/TRBV6-3
CASSYMKRGIYGYTF
TGTGCCAGCAGTTACATGAAGCGGGGAATCTATGGCTACACCTTC
>TRBJ2-3|.|.|TRBV5-1
CASFGRGDTQYF
TGCGCCAGCTTTGGACGGGGAGATACGCAGTATTTT
>TRBJ2-1|.|.|TRBV9
CASNRAGADNEQFF
TGTGCCAGCAACAGGGCGGGGGCCGACAATGAGCAGTTCTTC
>TRBJ1-1|.|.|TRBV20-1
CSARVGGGTEAFF
TGCAGTGCTAGAGTGGGGGGAGGTACTGAAGCTTTCTTT
>TRBJ2-3|.|.|TRBV20-1
CSARTYLDTQYF
TGCAGTGCTAGAACGTACCTAGATACGCAGTATTTT
>TRBJ1-2|.|.|TRBV27
CASSPPRQYGYTF
TGTGCCAGCAGTCCCCCCCGACAGTATGGCTACACCTTC
>TRBJ1-1|TRBD1|many|TRBV29-1
CSTRDSFTEAFF
TGCTCAACCCGGGACAGCTTCACTGAAGCTTTCTTT
>TRBJ1-5|.|.|TRBV6-5
CASSYRGSDQPQHF
TGTGCCAGCAGTTACCGGGGTTCGGATCAGCCCCAGCATTTT
>TRBJ2-1|TRBD2|few|TRBV20-1
CSALLAGGYNEQFF
TGCAGTGCCCTCCTAGCGGGGGGATACAATGAGCAGTTCTTC
>TRBJ2-1|TRBD1|.|TRBV10-3
CAISKTAQGQGLGEQFF
TGTGCCATCAGTAAGACAGCCCAGGGACAGGGGCTCGGTGAGCAGTTCTTC
>TRBJ2-1|.|.|TRBV7-6
CASSLDTDNEQFF
TGTGCCAGCAGCTTAGACACCGACAATGAGCAGTTCTTC
>TRBJ2-7|.|few|TRBV6-6
CASSYPRTALGKQYF
TGTGCCAGCAGTTACCCCCGGACAGCTCTGGGGAAGCAGTACTTC
>TRBJ2-2|.|many|TRBV9
CASSAPSFSGTGELFF
TGTGCCAGCAGCGCTCCATCGTTTAGCGGCACCGGGGAGCTGTTTTTT
>TRBJ2-3|TRBD1|.|TRBV7-2
CASGATGSTDTQYF
TGTGCCAGCGGGGCGACAGGGTCAACAGATACGCAGTATTTT
>TRBJ2-5|.|.|TRBV6-6
CASSPQGSLKQETQYF
TGTGCCAGCAGTCCCCAGGGATCTCTGAAACAAGAGACCCAGTACTTC
>TRBJ1-5|.|.|TRBV29-1
CSVGGGSQPQHF
TGCAGCGTCGGGGGGGGGAGTCAGCCCCAGCATTTT
>TRBJ2-3|.|few|TRBV11-2
CASSHHERITDTQYF
TGTGCCAGCAGCCACCATGAGCGGATCACAGATACGCAGTATTTT
>TRBJ2-7|TRBD1|few|TRBV12-3/TRBV12-4
CASSLTLGTGLYEQYF
TGTGCCAGCAGTTTAACGCTCGGGACAGGGCTATACGAGCAGTACTTC
>TRBJ1-6|.|.|TRBV7-2
CASSSPSGQSSYNSPLHF
TGTGCCAGCAGCTCTCCGTCCGGGCAGAGCTCCTATAATTCACCCCTCCACTTT
>TRBJ1-3|.|.|TRBV29-1
CSVFSGSAGNTIYF
TGCAGCGTTTTTTCAGGGTCAGCTGGAAACACCATATATTTT
>TRBJ1-5|.|.|TRBV20-1
CSAGGQYSNQPQHF
TGCAGTGCAGGAGGACAGTATAGCAATCAGCCCCAGCATTTT
>TRBJ2-5|.|.|TRBV7-6
CASSFGRRGTQYF
TGTGCCAGCAGCTTCGGGCGGCGGGGGACCCAGTACTTC
>TRBJ2-1|.|few|TRBV4-3
CASSHTGLDSYNEQFF
TGCGCCAGCAGCCATACGGGACTTGACTCCTACAATGAGCAGTTCTTC
>TRBJ1-4|.|.|TRBV11-2
CASSLGPRKLFF
TGTGCCAGCAGCTTAGGCCCGAGAAAACTGTTTTTT
>TRBJ2-4|.|few|TRBV21-1
CASSAHRKNIQYF
TGTGCCAGCAGCGCCCACAGAAAAAACATTCAGTACTTC